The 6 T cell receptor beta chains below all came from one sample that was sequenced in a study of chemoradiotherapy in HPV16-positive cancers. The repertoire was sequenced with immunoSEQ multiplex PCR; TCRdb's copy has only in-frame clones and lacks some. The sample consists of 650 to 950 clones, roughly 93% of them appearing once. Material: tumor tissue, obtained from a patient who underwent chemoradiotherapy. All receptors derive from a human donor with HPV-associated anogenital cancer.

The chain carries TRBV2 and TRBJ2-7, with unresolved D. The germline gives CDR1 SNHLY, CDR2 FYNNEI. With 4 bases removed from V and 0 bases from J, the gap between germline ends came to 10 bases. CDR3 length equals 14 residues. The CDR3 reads CASSVKFLSYEQYV. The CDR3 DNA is TGTGCCAGCAGTGTCAAGTTTCTCTCCTACGAGCAGTACGTC.

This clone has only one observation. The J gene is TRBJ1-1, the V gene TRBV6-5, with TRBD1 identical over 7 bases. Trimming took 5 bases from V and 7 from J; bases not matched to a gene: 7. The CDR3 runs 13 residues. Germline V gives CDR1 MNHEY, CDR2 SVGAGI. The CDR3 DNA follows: TGTGCCAGCAGTGGGGACAGAGTAAATGAAGCTTTCTTT. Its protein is CASSGDRVNEAFF.

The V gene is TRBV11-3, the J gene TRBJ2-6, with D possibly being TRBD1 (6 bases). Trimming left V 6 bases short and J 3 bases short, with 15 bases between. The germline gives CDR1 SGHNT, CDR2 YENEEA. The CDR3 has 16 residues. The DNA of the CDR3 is TGTGCCAGCAGTATAAAACAGGGCTATGGGGCCAACGTCCTGACTTTC. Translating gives CASSIKQGYGANVLTF.

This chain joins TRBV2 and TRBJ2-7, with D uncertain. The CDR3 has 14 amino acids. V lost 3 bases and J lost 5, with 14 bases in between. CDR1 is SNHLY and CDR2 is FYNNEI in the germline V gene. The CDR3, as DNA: TGTGCCAGCAGTGATCCCACCCGCCCCAACGAGCAGTACGTC. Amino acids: CASSDPTRPNEQYV.

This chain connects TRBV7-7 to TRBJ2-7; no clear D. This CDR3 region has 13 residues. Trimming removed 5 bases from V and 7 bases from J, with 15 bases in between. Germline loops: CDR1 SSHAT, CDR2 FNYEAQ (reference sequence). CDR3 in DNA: TGTGCCAGCAGCCCCCCCGCGAGCCCTGAGCAGTACTTC. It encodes CASSPPASPEQYF. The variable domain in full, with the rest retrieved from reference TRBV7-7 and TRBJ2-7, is GAGVSQSPRYKVTKRGQDVTLRCDPISSHATLYWYQQALGQGPEFLTYFNYEAQPDKSGLPSDRFSAERPEGSISTLTIQRTEQRDSAMYRCASSPPASPEQYFGPGTRLTVT.

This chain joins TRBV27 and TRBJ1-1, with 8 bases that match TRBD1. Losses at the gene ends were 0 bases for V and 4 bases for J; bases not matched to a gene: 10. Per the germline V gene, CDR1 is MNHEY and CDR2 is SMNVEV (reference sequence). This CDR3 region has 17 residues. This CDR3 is CASSLSQGAIVPTEAFF. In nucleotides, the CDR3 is TGTGCCAGCAGTTTATCTCAGGGGGCGATTGTGCCCACTGAAGCTTTCTTT.